Listed below are T cell receptor beta chains from one sample, sequenced in a study of blood T cell repertoires in COVID-19. TCRdb's table, derived via immunoSEQ multiplex PCR, lists solely in-frame clones and lacks some. Of about 81,000 clones in the sample, almost 85% are singletons; the top ten hold 10%. Sequenced: peripheral blood. These receptors were obtained from a man between 60 and 75 years old with acute or convalescent COVID-19. CDR3s leave out the opening cysteine and the closing phenylalanine or tryptophan. Each record gives: CDR3 length, D gene, V gene, CDR3 protein. D genes are given only for firm matches.

12 TRBD2 TRBV6-6 ASTTDGTSSEQY
15 TRBD1 TRBV9 ASSVALQVGTGYGYT
15 TRBD2 TRBV7-9 ASSPQGLAGVVGELF
11 NA TRBV10-3 AISESKGQFLF
12 NA TRBV28 ASTLGTSQETQY
15 NA TRBV18 ASSPHDWTVMNTEAF
14 TRBD1 TRBV6-5 ASSSSYRGPLGVYT
13 NA TRBV5-1 ASSLPREGPYGYT
12 NA TRBV2 ASSETSHTDTQY
12 NA TRBV7-2 ASSFNRVDQPQH
12 TRBD2 TRBV28 ASSGGARTGELF
13 NA TRBV5-1 ASSSNSGTQETQY
14 TRBD2 TRBV11-3 ASSNNSGKVLDEQF